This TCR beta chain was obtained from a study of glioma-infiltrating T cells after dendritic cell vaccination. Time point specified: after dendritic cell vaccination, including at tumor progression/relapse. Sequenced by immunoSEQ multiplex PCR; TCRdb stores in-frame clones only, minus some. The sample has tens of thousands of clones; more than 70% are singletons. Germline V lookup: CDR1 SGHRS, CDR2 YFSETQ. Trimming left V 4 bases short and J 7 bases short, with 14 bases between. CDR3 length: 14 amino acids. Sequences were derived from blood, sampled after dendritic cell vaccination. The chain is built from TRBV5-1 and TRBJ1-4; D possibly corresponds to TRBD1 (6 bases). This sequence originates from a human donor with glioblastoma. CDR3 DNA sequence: TGCGCCAGCAGCATTCCAGGGGAGGGTGAAAAACTGTTTTTT. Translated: CASSIPGEGEKLFF.